Sequencing of this T cell receptor (beta chain) was carried out in a study of cytomegalovirus exposure and HLA in healthy donors. The study, taken as a whole, reports: High specificity and sensitivity for cytomegalovirus status were reported for the classifier.

As to this clone: Its antigen is unidentified.

Sequencing used immunoSEQ multiplex PCR; TCRdb keeps in-frame clones, though not all of them. Here the sample spans 90,000 to 150,000 clones, approximately 88% being singletons. CDR1 and CDR2 from the germline V gene are MNHEY and SVGAGI. Germline trimming cut 5 bases from V and 11 bases from J; bases unmatched to any gene: 5. This CDR3 spans 12 amino acids. The sequenced sample was PBMCs. The rearrangement links TRBV6-5 to TRBJ2-1, with 8 bases lining up with TRBD1. This receptor was obtained from a woman aged 18-29 years in good health and CMV-seropositive. The CDR3 nucleotides read TGTGCCAGCAGTACGGACAGGGCCAAGCAGTTCTTC. Amino acid sequence: CASSTDRAKQFF.